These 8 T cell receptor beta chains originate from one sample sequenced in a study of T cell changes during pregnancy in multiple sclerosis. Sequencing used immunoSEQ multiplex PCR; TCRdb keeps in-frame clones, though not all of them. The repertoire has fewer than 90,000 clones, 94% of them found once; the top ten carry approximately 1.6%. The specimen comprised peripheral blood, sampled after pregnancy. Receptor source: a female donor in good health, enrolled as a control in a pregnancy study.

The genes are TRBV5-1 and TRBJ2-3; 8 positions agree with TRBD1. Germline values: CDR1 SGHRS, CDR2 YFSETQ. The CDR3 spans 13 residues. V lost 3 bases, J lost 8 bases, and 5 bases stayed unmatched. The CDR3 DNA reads TGCGCCAGCAGCTCCGGGACAGGAGGTACGCAGTATTTT. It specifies CASSSGTGGTQYF. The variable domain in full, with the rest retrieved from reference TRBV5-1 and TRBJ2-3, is KAGVTQTPRYLIKTRGQQVTLSCSPISGHRSVSWYQQTPGQGLQFLFEYFSETQRNKGNFPGRFSGRQFSNSRSEMNVSTLELGDSALYLCASSSGTGGTQYFGPGTRLTVL.

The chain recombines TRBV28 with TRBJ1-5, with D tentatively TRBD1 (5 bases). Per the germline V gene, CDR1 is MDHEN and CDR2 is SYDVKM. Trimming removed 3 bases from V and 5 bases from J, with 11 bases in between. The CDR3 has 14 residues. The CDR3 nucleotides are TGTGCCAGCAGTTTTGCCAGGGACTATCAGCCCCAGCATTTT. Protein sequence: CASSFARDYQPQHF.

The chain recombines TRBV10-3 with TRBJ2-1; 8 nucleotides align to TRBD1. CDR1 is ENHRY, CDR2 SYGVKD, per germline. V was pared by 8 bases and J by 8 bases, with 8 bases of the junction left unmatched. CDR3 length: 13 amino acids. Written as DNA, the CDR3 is TGTGCCATCGGGACAGGAGATATAGATGAGCAGTTCTTC. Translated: CAIGTGDIDEQFF.

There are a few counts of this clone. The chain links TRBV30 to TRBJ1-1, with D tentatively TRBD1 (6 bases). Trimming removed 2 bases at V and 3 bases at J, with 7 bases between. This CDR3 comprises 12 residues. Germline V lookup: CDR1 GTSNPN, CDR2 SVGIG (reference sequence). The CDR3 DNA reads TGTGCCTGGAGTAGGGGGTACACTGAAGCTTTCTTT. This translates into CAWSRGYTEAFF.

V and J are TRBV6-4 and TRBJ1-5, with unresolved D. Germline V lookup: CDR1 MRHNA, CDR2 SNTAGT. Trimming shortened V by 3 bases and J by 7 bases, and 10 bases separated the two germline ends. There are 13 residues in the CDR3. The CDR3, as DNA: TGTGCCAGCAGTGAAAACGCTGAGCAGCCCCAGCATTTT. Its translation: CASSENAEQPQHF.

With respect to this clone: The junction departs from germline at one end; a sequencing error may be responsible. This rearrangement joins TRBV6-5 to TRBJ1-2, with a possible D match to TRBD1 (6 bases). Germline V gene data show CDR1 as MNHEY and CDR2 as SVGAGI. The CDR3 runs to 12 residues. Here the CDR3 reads CASSSSQGLEFF. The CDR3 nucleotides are TGTGCCAGCAGTTCCTCTCAGGGGCTGGAGTTCTTC.

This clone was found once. CDR3 sequence: CAISEASDGGETQYF. Here the CDR3 DNA reads TGTGCCATCAGTGAGGCTAGCGACGGCGGAGAGACCCAGTACTTC. The V and J genes are TRBV10-3 and TRBJ2-5; D may be TRBD2 (6 bases). Germline V gene data show CDR1 as ENHRY and CDR2 as SYGVKD. V was pared by 2 bases and J by 4 bases, with 14 bases between. The CDR3 loop spans 15 amino acids.

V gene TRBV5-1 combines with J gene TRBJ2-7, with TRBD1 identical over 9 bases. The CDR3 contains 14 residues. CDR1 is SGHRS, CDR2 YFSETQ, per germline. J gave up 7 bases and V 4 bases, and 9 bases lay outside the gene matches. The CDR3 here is CASSEQGAQREQYF. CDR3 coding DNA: TGCGCCAGCAGCGAACAGGGGGCGCAGAGGGAGCAGTACTTC.